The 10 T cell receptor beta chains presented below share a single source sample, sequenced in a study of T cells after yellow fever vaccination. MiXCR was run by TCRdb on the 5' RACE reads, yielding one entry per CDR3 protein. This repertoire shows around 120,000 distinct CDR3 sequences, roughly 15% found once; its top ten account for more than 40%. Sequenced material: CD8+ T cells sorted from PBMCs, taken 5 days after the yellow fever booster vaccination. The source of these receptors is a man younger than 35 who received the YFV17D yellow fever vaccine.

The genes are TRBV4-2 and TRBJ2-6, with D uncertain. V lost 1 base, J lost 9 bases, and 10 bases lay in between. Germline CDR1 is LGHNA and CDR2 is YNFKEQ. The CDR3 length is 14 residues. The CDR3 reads CASSQVSWVNVLTF. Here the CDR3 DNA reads TGTGCCAGCAGCCAAGTATCCTGGGTCAACGTCCTGACTTTC.

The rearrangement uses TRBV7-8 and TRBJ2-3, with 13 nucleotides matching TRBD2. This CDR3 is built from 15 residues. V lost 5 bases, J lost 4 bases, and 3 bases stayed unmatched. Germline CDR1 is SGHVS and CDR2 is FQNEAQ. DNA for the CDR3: TGTGCCAGCAGCCTCACTAGCGGGGGGGCAGATACGCAGTATTTT. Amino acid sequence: CASSLTSGGADTQYF.

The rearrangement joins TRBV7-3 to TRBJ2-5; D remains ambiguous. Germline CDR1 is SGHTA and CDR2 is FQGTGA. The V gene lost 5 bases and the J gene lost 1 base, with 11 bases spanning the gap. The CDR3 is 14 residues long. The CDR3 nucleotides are TGTGCCAGCAGCCAGGAAGGTCCCCAAGAGACCCAGTACTTC. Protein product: CASSQEGPQETQYF. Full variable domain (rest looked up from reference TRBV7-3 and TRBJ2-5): GAGVSQTPSNKVTEKGKYVELRCDPISGHTALYWYRQSLGQGPEFLIYFQGTGAADDSGLPNDRFFAVRPEGSVSTLKIQRTERGDSAVYLCASSQEGPQETQYFGPGTRLLVL.

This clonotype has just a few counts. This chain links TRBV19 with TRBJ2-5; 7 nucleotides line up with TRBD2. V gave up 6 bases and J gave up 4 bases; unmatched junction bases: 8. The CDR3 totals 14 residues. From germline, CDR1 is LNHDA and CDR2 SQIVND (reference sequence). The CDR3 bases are TGTGCCAGTAGGCTAGCGGTCCTATCAGAGACCCAGTACTTC. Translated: CASRLAVLSETQYF.

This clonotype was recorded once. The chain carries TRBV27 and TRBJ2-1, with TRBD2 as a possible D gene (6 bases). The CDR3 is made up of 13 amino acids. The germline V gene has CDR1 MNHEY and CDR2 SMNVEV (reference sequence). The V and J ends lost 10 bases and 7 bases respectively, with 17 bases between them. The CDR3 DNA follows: TGTGCCATCGGGACTGCCCGGTGGAATGAGCAGTTCTTC. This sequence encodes CAIGTARWNEQFF.

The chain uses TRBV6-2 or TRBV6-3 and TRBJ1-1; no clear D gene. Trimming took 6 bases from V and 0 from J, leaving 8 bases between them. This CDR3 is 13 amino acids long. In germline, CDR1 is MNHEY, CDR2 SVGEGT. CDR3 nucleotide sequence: TGTGCCAGCAGGGAAGGAATGAACACTGAAGCTTTCTTT. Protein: CASREGMNTEAFF.

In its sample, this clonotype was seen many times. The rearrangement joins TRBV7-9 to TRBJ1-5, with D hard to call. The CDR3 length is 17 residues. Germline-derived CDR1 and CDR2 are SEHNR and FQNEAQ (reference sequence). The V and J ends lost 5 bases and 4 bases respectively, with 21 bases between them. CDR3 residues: CASSETADGYNNQPQHF. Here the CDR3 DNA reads TGTGCCAGCAGCGAAACCGCGGACGGCTATAATAATCAGCCCCAGCATTTT.

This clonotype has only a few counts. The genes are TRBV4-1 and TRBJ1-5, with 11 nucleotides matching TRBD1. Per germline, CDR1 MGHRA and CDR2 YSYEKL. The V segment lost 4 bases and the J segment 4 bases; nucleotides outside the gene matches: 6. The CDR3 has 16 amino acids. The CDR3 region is CASSRRDRGSNQPQHF. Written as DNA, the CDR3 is TGCGCCAGCAGCCGCCGGGACAGGGGGTCTAATCAGCCCCAGCATTTT.

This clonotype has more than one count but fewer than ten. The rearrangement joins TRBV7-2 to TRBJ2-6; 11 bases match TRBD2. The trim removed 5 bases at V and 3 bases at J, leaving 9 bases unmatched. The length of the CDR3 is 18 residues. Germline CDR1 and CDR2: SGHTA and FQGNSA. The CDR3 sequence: CASSPPTSGVFGANVLTF. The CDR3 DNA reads TGTGCCAGCAGCCCCCCGACTAGCGGGGTCTTTGGGGCCAACGTCCTGACTTTC. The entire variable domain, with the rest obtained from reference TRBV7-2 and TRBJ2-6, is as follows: GAGVSQSPSNKVTEKGKDVELRCDPISGHTALYWYRQSLGQGLEFLIYFQGNSAPDKSGLPSDRFSAERTGGSVSTLTIQRTQQEDSAVYLCASSPPTSGVFGANVLTFGAGSRLTVL.

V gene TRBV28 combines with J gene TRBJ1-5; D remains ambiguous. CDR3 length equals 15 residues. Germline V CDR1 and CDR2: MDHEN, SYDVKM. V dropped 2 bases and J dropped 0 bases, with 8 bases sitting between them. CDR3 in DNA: TGTGCCAGCAGTTTAGGCTACAGTAGCAATCAGCCCCAGCATTTT. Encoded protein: CASSLGYSSNQPQHF.